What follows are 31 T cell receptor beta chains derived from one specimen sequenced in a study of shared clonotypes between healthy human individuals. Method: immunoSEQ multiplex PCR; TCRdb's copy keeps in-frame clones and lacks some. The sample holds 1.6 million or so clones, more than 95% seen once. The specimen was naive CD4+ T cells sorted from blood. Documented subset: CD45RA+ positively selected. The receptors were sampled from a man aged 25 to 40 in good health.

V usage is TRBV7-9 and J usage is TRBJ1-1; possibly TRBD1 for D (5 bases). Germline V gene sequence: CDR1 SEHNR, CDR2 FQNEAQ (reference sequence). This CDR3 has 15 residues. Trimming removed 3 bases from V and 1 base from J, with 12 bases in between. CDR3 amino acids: CASSFGAWANTEAFF. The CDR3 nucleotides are TGTGCCAGCAGCTTTGGGGCGTGGGCGAACACTGAAGCTTTCTTT.

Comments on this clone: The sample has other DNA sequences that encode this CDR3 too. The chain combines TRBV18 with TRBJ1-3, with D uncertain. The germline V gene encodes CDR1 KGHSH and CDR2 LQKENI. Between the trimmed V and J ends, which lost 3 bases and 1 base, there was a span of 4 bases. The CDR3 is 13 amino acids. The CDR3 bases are TGTGCCAGCTCACCTAAATCTGGAAACACCATATATTTT. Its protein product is CASSPKSGNTIYF.

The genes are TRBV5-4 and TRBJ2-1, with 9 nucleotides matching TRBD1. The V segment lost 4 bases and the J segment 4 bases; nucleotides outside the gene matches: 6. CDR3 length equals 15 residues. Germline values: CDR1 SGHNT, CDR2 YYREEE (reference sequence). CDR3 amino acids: CASSMGQGTYNEQFF. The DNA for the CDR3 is TGTGCCAGCAGCATGGGACAGGGAACGTACAATGAGCAGTTCTTC. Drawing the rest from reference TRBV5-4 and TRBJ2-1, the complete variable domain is ETGVTQSPTHLIKTRGQQVTLRCSSQSGHNTVSWYQQALGQGPQFIFQYYREEENGRGNFPPRFSGLQFPNYSSELNVNALELDDSALYLCASSMGQGTYNEQFFGPGTRLTVL.

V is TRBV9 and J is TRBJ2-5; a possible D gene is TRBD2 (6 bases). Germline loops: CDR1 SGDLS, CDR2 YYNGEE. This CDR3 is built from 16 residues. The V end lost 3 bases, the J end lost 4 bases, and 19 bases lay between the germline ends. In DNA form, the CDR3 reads TGTGCCAGCAGCGCCGGGACTTTTGAGAGGTCAGAGACCCAGTACTTC. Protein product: CASSAGTFERSETQYF.

CDR3 coding DNA: TGTGCCAGCAGCTCCCAAAAGGCCGGGGAGCTGTTTTTT. It is translated as CASSSQKAGELFF. V gene TRBV7-9 combines with J gene TRBJ2-2; D remains unclear. The length of the CDR3 is 13 residues. In germline, CDR1 is SEHNR, CDR2 FQNEAQ (reference sequence). Trimming removed 4 bases at V and 6 bases at J, with 9 bases between.

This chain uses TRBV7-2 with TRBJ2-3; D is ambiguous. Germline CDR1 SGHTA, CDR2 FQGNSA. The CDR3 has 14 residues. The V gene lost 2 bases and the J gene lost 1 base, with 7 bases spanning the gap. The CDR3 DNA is TGTGCCAGCAGCTTAAGTCACGGCACAGATACGCAGTATTTT. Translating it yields CASSLSHGTDTQYF.

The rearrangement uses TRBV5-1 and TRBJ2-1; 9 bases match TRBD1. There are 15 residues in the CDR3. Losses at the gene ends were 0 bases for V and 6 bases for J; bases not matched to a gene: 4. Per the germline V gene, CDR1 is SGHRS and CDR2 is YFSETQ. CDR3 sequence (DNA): TGCGCCAGCAGCTTGGAGGGACAGGGAATCAATGAGCAGTTCTTC. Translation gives CASSLEGQGINEQFF.

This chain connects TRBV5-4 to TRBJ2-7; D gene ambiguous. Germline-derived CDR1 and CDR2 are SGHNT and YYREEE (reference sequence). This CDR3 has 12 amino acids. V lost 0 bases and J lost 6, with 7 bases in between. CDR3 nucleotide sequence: TGTGCCAGCAGCTTGGACATGGCCGAGCAGTACTTC. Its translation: CASSLDMAEQYF.

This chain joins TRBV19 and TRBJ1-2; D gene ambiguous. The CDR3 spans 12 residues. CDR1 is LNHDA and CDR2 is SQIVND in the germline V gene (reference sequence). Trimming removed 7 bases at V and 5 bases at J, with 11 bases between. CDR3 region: CASTGGLYGYTF. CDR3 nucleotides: TGTGCCAGTACCGGCGGTTTATATGGCTACACCTTC.

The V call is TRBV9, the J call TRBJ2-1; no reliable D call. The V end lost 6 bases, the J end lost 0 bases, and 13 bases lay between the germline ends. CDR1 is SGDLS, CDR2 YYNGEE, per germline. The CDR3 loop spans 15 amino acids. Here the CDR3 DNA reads TGTGCCAGCACTCTTGGCGCTAGCTCCTACAATGAGCAGTTCTTC. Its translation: CASTLGASSYNEQFF.

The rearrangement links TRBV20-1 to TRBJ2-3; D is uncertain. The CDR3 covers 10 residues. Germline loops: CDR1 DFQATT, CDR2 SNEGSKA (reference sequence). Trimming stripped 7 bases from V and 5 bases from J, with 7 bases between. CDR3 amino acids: CSGREDTQYF. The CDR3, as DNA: TGCAGTGGAAGGGAAGATACGCAGTATTTT.

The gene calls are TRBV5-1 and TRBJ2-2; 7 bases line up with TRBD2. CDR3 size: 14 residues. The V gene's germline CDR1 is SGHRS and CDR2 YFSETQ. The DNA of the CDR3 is TGCGCAAATCGGGAGGCACCGAACACCGGGGAGCTGTTTTTT. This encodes CANREAPNTGELFF.

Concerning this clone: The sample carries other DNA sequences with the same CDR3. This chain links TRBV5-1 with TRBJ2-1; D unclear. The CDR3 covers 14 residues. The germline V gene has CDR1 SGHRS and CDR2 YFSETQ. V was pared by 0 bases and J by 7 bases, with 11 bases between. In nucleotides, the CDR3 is TGCGCCAGCAGCTTGGGGACGGGTGGGAATGAGCAGTTCTTC. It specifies CASSLGTGGNEQFF.

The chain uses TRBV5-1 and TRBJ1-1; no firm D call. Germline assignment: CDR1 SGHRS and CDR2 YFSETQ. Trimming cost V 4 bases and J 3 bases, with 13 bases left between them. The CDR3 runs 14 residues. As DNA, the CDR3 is TGCGCCAGCAGCCCATCTGTTAGGGACACTGAAGCTTTCTTT. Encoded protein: CASSPSVRDTEAFF.

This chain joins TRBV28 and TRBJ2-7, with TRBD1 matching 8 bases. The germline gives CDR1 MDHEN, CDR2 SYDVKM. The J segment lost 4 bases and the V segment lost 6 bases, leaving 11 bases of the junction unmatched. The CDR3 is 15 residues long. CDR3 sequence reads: CASRAAGTGEYEQYF. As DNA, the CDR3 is TGTGCCAGCAGAGCTGCCGGGACAGGTGAATACGAGCAGTACTTC.

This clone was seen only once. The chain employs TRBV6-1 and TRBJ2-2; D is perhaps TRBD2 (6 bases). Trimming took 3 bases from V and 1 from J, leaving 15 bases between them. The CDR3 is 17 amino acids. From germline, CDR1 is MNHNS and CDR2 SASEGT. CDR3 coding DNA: TGTGCCAGCAGTGATTCCGGGACTCCTATGAACACCGGGGAGCTGTTTTTT. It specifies CASSDSGTPMNTGELFF.

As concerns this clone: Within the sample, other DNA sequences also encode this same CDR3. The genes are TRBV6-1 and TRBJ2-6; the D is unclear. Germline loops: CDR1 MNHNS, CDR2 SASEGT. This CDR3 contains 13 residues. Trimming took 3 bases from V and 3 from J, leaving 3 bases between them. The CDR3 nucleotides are TGTGCCAGCAGTGAGAGTGGGGCCAACGTCCTGACTTTC. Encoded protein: CASSESGANVLTF.

The CDR3 DNA sequence: TGCAGCGTTGCTGGCGGGAGCGATGAGCAGTTCTTC. Protein product: CSVAGGSDEQFF. This chain links TRBV29-1 with TRBJ2-1, with 7 bases matching TRBD2. Germline V gene data show CDR1 as SQVTM and CDR2 as ANQGSEA. The CDR3 sequence is 12 residues long. Trimming cost V 4 bases and J 8 bases; bases outside gene matches: 5.

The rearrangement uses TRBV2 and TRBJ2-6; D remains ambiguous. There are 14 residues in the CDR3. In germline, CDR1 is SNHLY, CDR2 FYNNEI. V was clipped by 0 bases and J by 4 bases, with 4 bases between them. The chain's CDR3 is CASSEARGANVLTF. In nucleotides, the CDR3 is TGTGCCAGCAGTGAAGCTCGGGGGGCCAACGTCCTGACTTTC.

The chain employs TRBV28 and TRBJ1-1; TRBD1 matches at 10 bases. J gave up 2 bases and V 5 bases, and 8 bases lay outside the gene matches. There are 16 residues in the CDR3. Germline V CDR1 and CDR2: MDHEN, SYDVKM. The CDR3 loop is CASSARDRGGNTEAFF. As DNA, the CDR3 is TGTGCCAGCAGTGCTCGGGACAGGGGCGGAAACACTGAAGCTTTCTTT. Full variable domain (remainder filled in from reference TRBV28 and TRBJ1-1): DVKVTQSSRYLVKRTGEKVFLECVQDMDHENMFWYRQDPGLGLRLIYFSYDVKMKEKGDIPEGYSVSREKKERFSLILESASTNQTSMYLCASSARDRGGNTEAFFGQGTRLTVV.

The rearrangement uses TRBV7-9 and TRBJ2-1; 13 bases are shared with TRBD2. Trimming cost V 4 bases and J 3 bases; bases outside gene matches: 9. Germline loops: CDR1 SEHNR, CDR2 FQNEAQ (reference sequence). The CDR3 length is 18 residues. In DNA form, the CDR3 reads TGTGCCAGCAGCTCCCACCCACGACTAGCGGGAGGCTACAATGAGCAGTTCTTC. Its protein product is CASSSHPRLAGGYNEQFF.

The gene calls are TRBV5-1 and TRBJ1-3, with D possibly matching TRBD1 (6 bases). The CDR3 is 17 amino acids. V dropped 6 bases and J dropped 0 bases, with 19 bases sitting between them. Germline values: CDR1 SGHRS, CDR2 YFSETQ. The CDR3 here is CASTELPGASSGNTIYF. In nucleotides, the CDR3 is TGCGCCAGCACCGAACTACCAGGGGCCTCCTCTGGAAACACCATATATTTT.

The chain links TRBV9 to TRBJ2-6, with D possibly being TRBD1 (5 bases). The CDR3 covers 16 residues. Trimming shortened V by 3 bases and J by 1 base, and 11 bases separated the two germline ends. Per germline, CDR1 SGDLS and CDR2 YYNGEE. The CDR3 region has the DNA TGTGCCAGCAGCGCTCAGGGTGGGTCTGGGGCCAACGTCCTGACTTTC. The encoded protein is CASSAQGGSGANVLTF.

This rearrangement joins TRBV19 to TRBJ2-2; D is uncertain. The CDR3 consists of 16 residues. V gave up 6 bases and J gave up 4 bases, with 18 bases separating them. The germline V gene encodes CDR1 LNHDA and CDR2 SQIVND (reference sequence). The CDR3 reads CASRSLQLDRTGELFF. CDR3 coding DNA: TGTGCCAGTAGATCATTACAGCTCGATCGCACCGGGGAGCTGTTTTTT.

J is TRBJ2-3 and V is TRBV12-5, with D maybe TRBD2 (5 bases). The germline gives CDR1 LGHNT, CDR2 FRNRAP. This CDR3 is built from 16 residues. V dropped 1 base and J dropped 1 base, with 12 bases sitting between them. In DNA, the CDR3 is TGTGCTAGTGGTTTGGGACCCGGAGGAGGCACAGATACGCAGTATTTT. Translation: CASGLGPGGGTDTQYF.

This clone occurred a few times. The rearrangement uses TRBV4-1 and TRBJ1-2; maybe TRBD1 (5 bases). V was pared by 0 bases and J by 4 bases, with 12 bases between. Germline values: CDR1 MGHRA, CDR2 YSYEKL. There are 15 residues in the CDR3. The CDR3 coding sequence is TGCGCCAGCAGCCAAGAAGAGGTTCAGGGCTATGGCTACACCTTC. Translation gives CASSQEEVQGYGYTF.

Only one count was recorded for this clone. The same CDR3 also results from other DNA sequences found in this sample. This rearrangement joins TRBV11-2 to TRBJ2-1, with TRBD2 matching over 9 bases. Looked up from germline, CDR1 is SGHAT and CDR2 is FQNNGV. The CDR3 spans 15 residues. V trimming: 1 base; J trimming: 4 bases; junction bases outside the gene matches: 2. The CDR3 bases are TGTGCCAGCAGCTTAGGACTAGCGGCATACAATGAGCAGTTCTTC. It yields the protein CASSLGLAAYNEQFF.

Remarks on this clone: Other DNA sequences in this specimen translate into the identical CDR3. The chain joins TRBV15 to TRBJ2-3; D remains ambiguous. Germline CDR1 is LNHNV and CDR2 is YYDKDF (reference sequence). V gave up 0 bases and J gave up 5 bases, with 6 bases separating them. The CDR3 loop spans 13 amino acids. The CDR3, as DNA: TGTGCCACCAGCAGAGATCCGGGAGATACGCAGTATTTT. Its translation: CATSRDPGDTQYF.

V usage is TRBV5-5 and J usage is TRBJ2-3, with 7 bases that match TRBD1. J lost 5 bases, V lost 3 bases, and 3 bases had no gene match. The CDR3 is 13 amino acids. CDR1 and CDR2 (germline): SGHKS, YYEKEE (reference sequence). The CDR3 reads CASSYRGVDTQYF. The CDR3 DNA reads TGTGCCAGCAGCTACAGGGGAGTAGATACGCAGTATTTT.

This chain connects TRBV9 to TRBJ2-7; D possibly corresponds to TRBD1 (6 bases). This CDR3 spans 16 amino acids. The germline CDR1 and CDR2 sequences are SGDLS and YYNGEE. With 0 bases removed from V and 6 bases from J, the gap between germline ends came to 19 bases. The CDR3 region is CASSVGGRMVGSEQYF. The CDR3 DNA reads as TGTGCCAGCAGCGTAGGGGGGCGGATGGTCGGGTCCGAGCAGTACTTC.

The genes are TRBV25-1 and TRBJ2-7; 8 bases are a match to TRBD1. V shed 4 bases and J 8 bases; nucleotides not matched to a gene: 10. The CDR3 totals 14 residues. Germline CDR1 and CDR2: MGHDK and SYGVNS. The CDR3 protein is CASSVQGADDKQYF. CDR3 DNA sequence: TGTGCCAGCAGTGTGCAGGGGGCGGACGACAAGCAGTACTTC.